This T cell receptor beta chain appears in the sequencing data of a study of blood T cell repertoires in COVID-19. The table came from immunoSEQ multiplex PCR; TCRdb's copy has only in-frame clones and leaves some out. The table lists more than 300,000 clones, around 87% of them singletons, with about 1.9% in the top ten. This clone was recorded once. With 3 bases removed from V and 3 bases from J, the gap between germline ends came to 2 bases. The CDR3 length is 11 residues. This chain joins TRBV12-3 or TRBV12-4 and TRBJ1-2; no clear D gene. The receptor was derived from a man aged 35-49 years in a cohort exposed to, infected with or recovered from COVID-19 (not recorded which). Sequenced material: PBMCs or T cells enriched from blood (not recorded which). The CDR3 nucleotides are TGTGCCAGCAGTTTCGACTATGGCTACACCTTC. Its protein is CASSFDYGYTF.